The 12 T cell receptor beta chains below come from one sample, sequenced in a study of cytomegalovirus exposure and HLA in healthy donors. The PCR used 60 Vbeta and 13 Jbeta primers. Clones were sequenced by immunoSEQ multiplex PCR, and TCRdb holds only the in-frame ones, with some missing. The sample carries approximately 190,000 clones, roughly 87% recorded once. The sample comprised PBMCs. The source of these receptors is a boy younger than 10 in good health and CMV-seronegative.

The V call is TRBV29-1, the J call TRBJ1-4, with D maybe TRBD1 (5 bases). Germline V lookup: CDR1 SQVTM, CDR2 ANQGSEA. The CDR3 spans 14 residues. Trimming took 8 bases from V and 8 from J, leaving 21 bases between them. The CDR3 region has the DNA TGCAGCCCGAGAAACAGGACTATGGGGGAAAAACTGTTTTTT. Protein: CSPRNRTMGEKLFF.

V is TRBV7-9 and J is TRBJ2-5; TRBD1 agrees at 9 bases. The better agreement between TRBJ2-7 and the DNA end casts doubt on the J call. Per the germline V gene, CDR1 is SEHNR and CDR2 is FQNEAQ (reference sequence). The CDR3 totals 17 residues. CDR3 in amino acids: CASSLFGQGPSSYEQYF. The CDR3 coding sequence is TGTGCCAGCAGCTTGTTCGGACAGGGGCCGAGCTCCTACGAGCAGTACTTC.

This chain joins TRBV7-9 and TRBJ2-7, with no clear D. Germline CDR1 and CDR2: SEHNR and FQNEAQ (reference sequence). The ends were cut back, 5 bases at V and 6 bases at J, with 14 bases in the middle. The CDR3 spans 13 residues. The CDR3 DNA follows: TGTGCCAGCAGCCCGCCAGAGGTGGGCGAGCAGTACTTC. This sequence encodes CASSPPEVGEQYF.

The V call is TRBV6-6, the J call TRBJ1-4; D gene unclear. The CDR3 sequence is 14 residues long. Per germline, CDR1 MNHNY and CDR2 SVGAGI (reference sequence). V was cut by 6 bases and J by 5 bases, with 13 bases left in between. In DNA, the CDR3 is TGTGCCAGCAGAACGGGAGCCACCAATGAAAAACTGTTTTTT. Residues: CASRTGATNEKLFF.

CDR3 coding DNA: TGTGCCAGCAGCTCCCGACAGGGGGTGTGGGAGCAGTACTTC. This translates into CASSSRQGVWEQYF. This chain uses TRBV7-9 with TRBJ2-7; TRBD1 aligns across 9 bases. The CDR3 length is 14 residues. The germline CDR1 and CDR2 sequences are SEHNR and FQNEAQ (reference sequence). J lost 7 bases, V lost 4 bases, and 8 bases had no gene match.

The rearrangement uses TRBV27 and TRBJ2-5; the match to TRBD1 covers 7 bases. The CDR3 consists of 16 residues. Per the germline V gene, CDR1 is MNHEY and CDR2 is SMNVEV (reference sequence). Unmatched junction bases numbered 12, after V lost 5 bases and J lost 3 bases. The DNA for the CDR3 is TGTGCCAGCAGTCCCCCGACAGGGACCACGGAAGAGACCCAGTACTTC. Protein: CASSPPTGTTEETQYF.

As concerns this clone: One end of the junction does not line up with germline, which may come from a read error. V usage is TRBV7-9 and J usage is TRBJ1-6; possible D gene TRBD1, 6 bases. The CDR3 has 15 amino acids. CDR1 and CDR2 from the germline V gene are SEHNR and FQNEAQ (reference sequence). This chain's CDR3 is CSSSSGGAPNSPLHF. The CDR3 bases are TGTTCCAGCAGCTCGGGGGGGGCGCCAAATTCACCCCTCCACTTT.

The V call is TRBV7-9, the J call TRBJ2-5; possible D gene TRBD2, 5 bases. The DNA matches TRBJ2-7 better at its end, which makes the J call doubtful. The CDR3 sequence is 13 residues long. Germline loops: CDR1 SEHNR, CDR2 FQNEAQ (reference sequence). The CDR3 DNA is TGTGCCAGCAGCTTAGCCGGGATCTACGAGCAGTACTTC. It translates to CASSLAGIYEQYF.

This clone was recorded only once. V usage is TRBV11-3 and J usage is TRBJ2-1, with D tentatively TRBD1 (5 bases). V gave up 1 base and J gave up 7 bases, with 14 bases separating them. Germline CDR1 reads SGHNT; CDR2 reads YENEEA. This CDR3 is built from 15 residues. CDR3 coding DNA: TGTGCCAGCAGCTTAGCCTCAGGGTGGCGAAATGAGCAGTTCTTC. This translates into CASSLASGWRNEQFF.

This chain connects TRBV5-4 to TRBJ2-3; possible D gene TRBD2, 6 bases. CDR1 is SGHNT, CDR2 YYREEE, per germline (reference sequence). This CDR3 is 15 amino acids long. Trimming stripped 2 bases from V and 2 bases from J, with 12 bases between. CDR3 protein: CASSFFGSPTDTQYF. CDR3 in DNA: TGTGCCAGCAGCTTCTTCGGGAGCCCCACAGATACGCAGTATTTT.

The chain carries TRBV28 and TRBJ1-4; TRBD1 might be the D (5 bases). CDR3 size: 12 residues. Germline assignment: CDR1 MDHEN and CDR2 SYDVKM. The germline V and J ends were trimmed by 8 bases and 6 bases, with 10 bases remaining between them. In DNA form, the CDR3 reads TGTGCCAGCCAGTCGGGGGATGAAAAACTGTTTTTT. This translates into CASQSGDEKLFF.

The chain recombines TRBV29-1 with TRBJ2-3; D is possibly TRBD1 (5 bases). CDR1 and CDR2 (germline): SQVTM, ANQGSEA. CDR3 length equals 12 residues. Trimming removed 6 bases at V and 4 bases at J, with 11 bases between. The CDR3 nucleotides are TGCAGCGTCTACCTCAGGGCAGATACGCAGTATTTT. Amino acids: CSVYLRADTQYF.